This T cell receptor beta chain was sequenced for a study of blood T cell repertoires in COVID-19. Study summary: Sites across the United States, Italy and Spain contributed samples from acute and convalescent COVID-19.

The method was immunoSEQ multiplex PCR; TCRdb's version includes in-frame clones alone and lacks a portion of them. The repertoire holds 15,000 or so clones, with 65% to 90% as singletons. Germline-derived CDR1 and CDR2 are MNHNY and SVGAGI (reference sequence). The CDR3 contains 15 residues. Sequencing used peripheral blood. The sequence was collected from a man at least 80 years old with active COVID-19. V and J are TRBV6-6 and TRBJ1-2; possible D gene TRBD1, 5 bases. The CDR3 reads CVTQPFGRGDYGYTF. CDR3 bases: TGTGTCACGCAGCCCTTCGGAAGGGGTGACTATGGCTACACCTTC.